This T cell receptor (beta chain) was captured by sequencing in a study of vaccination effects on CD4 cells after COVID-19. Turning to this clone: What it binds is unknown.

Pools of viral peptides were used by the ViraFEST assay to expand antigen-specific CD4+ T cells ahead of sequencing. Having been cultured for around ten days, the cells underwent CD4+ T cell isolation. Vaccine recipients had no previous SARS-CoV-2 infection; their nucleocapsid antibodies were negative. Sequenced by immunoSEQ multiplex PCR; TCRdb stores in-frame clones only, minus some. The sample holds 50,000 to 65,000 clones, 80% seen once. This CDR3 comprises 15 residues. V was cut by 4 bases and J by 1 base, with 13 bases left in between. The V gene's germline CDR1 is MGHDK and CDR2 SYGVNS. This sequence originates from a human donor who received a COVID-19 vaccine. Material: CD4+ T cells from PBMCs cultured with HCoV-229E spike peptides, obtained before COVID-19 vaccination. The rearrangement joins TRBV25-1 to TRBJ2-5; a weak D match, TRBD1 (6 bases). The DNA for the CDR3 is TGTGCCAGCAGTGCCGCAGACAGGAGCCAAGAGACCCAGTACTTC. As protein: CASSAADRSQETQYF.